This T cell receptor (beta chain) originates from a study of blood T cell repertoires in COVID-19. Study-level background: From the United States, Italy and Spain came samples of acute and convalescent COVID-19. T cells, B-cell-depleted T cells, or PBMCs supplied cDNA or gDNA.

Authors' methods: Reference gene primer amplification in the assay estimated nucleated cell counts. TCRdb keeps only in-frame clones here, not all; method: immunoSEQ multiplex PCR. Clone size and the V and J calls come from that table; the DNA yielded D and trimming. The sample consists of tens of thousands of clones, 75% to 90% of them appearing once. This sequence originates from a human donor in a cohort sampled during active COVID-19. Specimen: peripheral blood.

This CDR3 is CASSQGSGPEQFF. The CDR3, as DNA: TGCGCCAGCAGCCAAGGTAGCGGGCCTGAGCAGTTCTTC. The V and J genes are TRBV4-1 and TRBJ2-1; 7 bases align to TRBD2. This CDR3 contains 13 residues. V was pared by 1 base and J by 9 bases, with 3 bases of the junction left unmatched. Germline V lookup: CDR1 MGHRA, CDR2 YSYEKL.